This TCR beta chain was captured by sequencing in a study of graft-versus-host responses after intestinal transplantation (dated by TCRdb to the early 2020s). Notes on the research overall: Recipients received multivisceral, liver-intestinal, or isolated intestinal transplants. Donor T cell macrochimerism was defined as a peak of at least 4% donor T cells among recipient peripheral blood mononuclear cells. Every recipient was given anti-thymocyte globulin induction, then maintenance tacrolimus and steroids for roughly three years. Alloreactive clones were identified by sequencing pre-transplant mixed lymphocyte reaction products and comparing them with unstimulated pre-transplant donor and recipient T cells. After intestinal transplantation, graft-versus-host and host-versus-graft alloreactive T cell clones in the graft, circulation and bone marrow were tracked using bulk TCR-beta CDR3 sequencing. A cohort of 24 intestinal transplant recipients, including one retransplant, was enrolled, and a few patients lacking pretransplant specimens were excluded. Rather than going through the commercial service, samples from three later patients were sequenced in-house on an Illumina MiSeq and processed with MiXCR. Study-wide findings and limitations: The conclusions were limited by the relatively low number and heterogeneity of the intestinal transplant patients. Early after transplant, peak levels of circulating GvH clones were associated with declines in HvG clones. Patients with donor T cell macrochimerism had high GvH to HvG T cell clonal ratios in their allografts. GvH clones were detected in recipient bone marrow, and some appeared earlier in ileal mucosa or blood, consistent with an intestinal mucosal origin.

Libraries were constructed by the immunoSEQ multiplex PCR assay. High-throughput TCR-beta CDR3 sequencing of genomic DNA from most patients was performed by Adaptive Biotechnologies. The authors' pipeline ran thus. Adaptive's ImmunoSEQ software supplied the TCR sequencing data for 15 to 20 patients, while MiXCR and VDJtools were used to process a few other patients. CDR3 nucleotide sequences shared between donor and recipient were removed because their origin could not be assigned. To be classed as alloreactive, a clone needed at least 2-fold expansion over unstimulated cells and a minimum CFSE-low frequency of 0.002% (template counts) or 0.001% (read counts). A clone was considered mappable if detected in the sequenced pre-transplant spleen, lymph node, or MLR CFSE-low populations of the donor or recipient. The cumulative frequency of alloreactive clones was calculated as a percentage of all sequences, weighted by copy number. TCRdb mirrors the immuneACCESS table, restricted to in-frame sequences. Some clones are absent from its copies; in checked studies, under half trace to an unresolved V gene, and the reason for the others is unknown. D and trimming were read from the DNA, whereas the V and J calls and clone size are those reported in that table. This sample holds roughly 25,000 clones; approximately 90% were observed only once. In total, the top ten clones hold 2% of the sample.

Blood samples were collected up to 4 times in the first month after transplant and then at least monthly when available. About this clone: Its antigen is not yet known. Base qualities were left out, and no much larger clone turns up one base away.

The germline V gene yields MNHEY for CDR1 and SVGAGI for CDR2. The V end gives up 5 bases and the J end 2 bases, leaving 8 bases in the junction not matched to a gene. The CDR3 contains 15 residues, cysteine and phenylalanine counted. The sequence is cut down to CDR3 DNA, 45 bases in frame from base 1. This specimen was PBMCs, taken around 40 days after intestinal transplant. The receptor chain draws on TRBV6-5 and TRBJ2-7, with TRBD2 identical over 8 junction bases. This TCR was sampled from a human patient who received an intestinal transplant, so some T cells may come from the graft donor. The DNA sequence follows: TGTGCCAGCAGTCAGAGCGGGGGCCCGACCTACGAGCAGTACTTC. This gives the protein CASSQSGGPTYEQYF.